One and the same sample provided the 11 T cell receptor beta chains below, sequenced in a study of chemoradiotherapy in HPV16-positive cancers. Profiling relied on immunoSEQ multiplex PCR, and the TCRdb table lists in-frame clones only, not all of them. The profile shows 8,500 to 9,000 clones, roughly 77% of them singletons. The biological material was taken from a patient who underwent chemoradiotherapy. The receptors were gathered from a human donor with HPV-associated anogenital cancer.

The chain is built from TRBV15 and TRBJ1-3; no clear D. Trimming left V 3 bases short and J 1 base short, with 10 bases between. The germline gives CDR1 LNHNV, CDR2 YYDKDF (reference sequence). The CDR3 is 15 residues long. CDR3 residues: CATSRDLLSGNTIYF. The CDR3 nucleotides read TGTGCCACCAGCAGGGACTTATTGTCTGGAAACACCATATATTTT. Based on the CDR3 plus reference TRBV15 and TRBJ1-3, the full variable domain is DAMVIQNPRYQVTQFGKPVTLSCSQTLNHNVMYWYQQKSSQAPKLLFHYYDKDFNNEADTPDNFQSRRPNTSFCFLDIRSPGLGDTAMYLCATSRDLLSGNTIYFGEGSWLTVV.

In nucleotides, the CDR3 is TGTGCCAGCAGTGAATCGGGTCCAGGCTACACCTTC. It is translated as CASSESGPGYTF. The V and J genes are TRBV2 and TRBJ1-2, with D unresolved. V lost 2 bases and J lost 8, with 9 bases in between. CDR3 length: 12 residues. CDR1 and CDR2 (germline): SNHLY, FYNNEI.

This clone showed up just a few times. This rearrangement joins TRBV7-2 to TRBJ2-2; 7 bases line up with TRBD2. Germline lookup yields CDR1 SGHTA and CDR2 FQGNSA. The V segment lost 5 bases and the J segment 5 bases; nucleotides outside the gene matches: 5. The length of the CDR3 is 14 residues. The CDR3 nucleotides are TGTGCCAGCAGCAACGGGAGGTATACCGGGGAGCTGTTTTTT. It encodes CASSNGRYTGELFF.

The sample holds one count of this clone. This chain joins TRBV6-1 and TRBJ1-2; D perhaps matches TRBD1 (6 bases). The length of the CDR3 is 15 residues. Trimming stripped 6 bases from V and 2 bases from J, with 16 bases between. Germline V lookup: CDR1 MNHNS, CDR2 SASEGT. The CDR3 protein is CASSPEPGTNYGYTF. As DNA, the CDR3 is TGTGCCAGCAGCCCGGAACCCGGGACAAACTATGGCTACACCTTC.

The chain links TRBV9 to TRBJ2-2; perhaps TRBD2 as D (7 bases). V lost 4 bases and J 4 bases, leaving 14 bases between the germline ends. The CDR3 length is 15 residues. Germline values: CDR1 SGDLS, CDR2 YYNGEE. The CDR3 is CASSLGGVLTGELFF. The CDR3 DNA reads as TGTGCCAGCAGCCTAGGGGGGGTGCTCACCGGGGAGCTGTTTTTT.

The rearrangement links TRBV7-9 to TRBJ1-4; D not resolved. This CDR3 spans 16 amino acids. Trimming removed 1 base from V and 8 bases from J, with 17 bases in between. Germline lookup yields CDR1 SEHNR and CDR2 FQNEAQ (reference sequence). CDR3 sequence reads: CASSLDRSGRKEKLFF. DNA for the CDR3: TGTGCCAGCAGCTTAGACCGATCAGGACGAAAGGAAAAACTGTTTTTT.

The chain joins TRBV4-1 to TRBJ2-1; D is unresolved. CDR3 size: 12 residues. Germline V gene sequence: CDR1 MGHRA, CDR2 YSYEKL. Deletions cut 0 bases from V and 6 bases from J, with 3 bases between. The CDR3 here is CASSQDLNEQFF. DNA of the CDR3: TGCGCCAGCAGCCAAGATCTCAATGAGCAGTTCTTC.

This chain uses TRBV5-5 with TRBJ1-4; 7 bases fit TRBD1. The CDR3 is 14 amino acids. V was pared by 2 bases and J by 7 bases, with 5 bases of the junction left unmatched. Per germline, CDR1 SGHKS and CDR2 YYEKEE (reference sequence). CDR3 residues: CASSFSGTAEKLFF. Here the CDR3 DNA reads TGTGCCAGCAGCTTTTCCGGGACAGCTGAAAAACTGTTTTTT. Together with reference TRBV5-5 and TRBJ1-4, the CDR3 gives the full variable domain: DAGVTQSPTHLIKTRGQQVTLRCSPISGHKSVSWYQQVLGQGPQFIFQYYEKEERGRGNFPDRFSARQFPNYSSELNVNALLLGDSALYLCASSFSGTAEKLFFGSGTQLSVL.

The genes are TRBV28 and TRBJ2-5; TRBD2 agrees at 7 bases. CDR1 is MDHEN and CDR2 is SYDVKM in the germline V gene. The CDR3 sequence is 14 residues long. The J segment lost 3 bases and the V segment lost 5 bases, leaving 6 bases of the junction unmatched. In DNA, the CDR3 is TGTGCCAGCAGTCCGGGACTACTAAAAGAGACCCAGTACTTC. Translated, it gives CASSPGLLKETQYF.

The V call is TRBV7-2, the J call TRBJ1-2; D remains unclear. The CDR3 length is 15 residues. Germline CDR1 is SGHTA and CDR2 is FQGNSA. Trimming stripped 5 bases from V and 3 bases from J, with 16 bases between. Here the CDR3 DNA reads TGTGCCAGCAGCCCCGTGGGAGGGTTGGACTATGGCTACACCTTC. Amino acid sequence: CASSPVGGLDYGYTF. Looking up the rest from reference TRBV7-2 and TRBJ1-2 gives the full variable domain: GAGVSQSPSNKVTEKGKDVELRCDPISGHTALYWYRQSLGQGLEFLIYFQGNSAPDKSGLPSDRFSAERTGGSVSTLTIQRTQQEDSAVYLCASSPVGGLDYGYTFGSGTRLTVV.

The J gene is TRBJ2-7, the V gene TRBV2; 12 bases are a match to TRBD2. CDR3 length equals 18 residues. Germline V CDR1 and CDR2: SNHLY, FYNNEI. V lost 8 bases to trimming and J lost 1 base; unmatched junction nucleotides: 15. The CDR3 spells CASGSSGGALFGSYEQYF. In nucleotides, the CDR3 is TGTGCCAGCGGGTCTAGCGGGGGGGCTTTATTTGGATCCTACGAGCAGTACTTC.